This record concerns one T cell receptor (beta chain) sequence. This specimen comes from a study of blood T cells in healthy people across ages. Each sample yielded at least 6 million isolated PBMCs. A second PCR, run for 7 to 11 cycles, used a sample-barcoded 5' primer plus a J-beta primer mix. Each cDNA molecule was tagged by a template-switch adaptor that had 12 random nucleotides. TCRdb reanalysed the 5' RACE reads using MiXCR and keeps one entry per CDR3 protein. Altogether roughly 800,000 distinct CDR3 sequences are present, around 36% being singletons, with the ten largest covering 13%. The CDR3 sequence is 14 residues long. Germline CDR1 MDHEN, CDR2 SYDVKM. V lost 6 bases and J lost 6, with 15 bases in between.

The receptor comes from a man aged 18 to 29 in good health. Sequencing was performed on blood. The chain employs TRBV28 and TRBJ1-5; no firm D call. CDR3 DNA: TGTGCCAGCAGCTCGCAGGAGTTGGGTCAGCCCCAGCATTTT. The encoded protein is CASSSQELGQPQHF. Drawing the rest from reference TRBV28 and TRBJ1-5, the complete variable domain is DVKVTQSSRYLVKRTGEKVFLECVQDMDHENMFWYRQDPGLGLRLIYFSYDVKMKEKGDIPEGYSVSREKKERFSLILESASTNQTSMYLCASSSQELGQPQHFGDGTRLSIL.